This T cell receptor (beta chain) stems from a study of cytomegalovirus exposure and HLA in healthy donors. Study details: An earlier analysis found 110 million or so unique TCR beta sequences from around 180 million T cells.

Overall study findings and caveats: Common viral pathogens (according to a later analysis) appeared linked to several of the most significant clusters. Later on, a genetic analysis was performed. It linked a missense variant in DCLRE1C with V- and J-gene trimming of TCR beta. In a later analysis, CMV-associated beta chains were mostly HLA-associated, it appeared.

The PCR was carried out with 60 Vbeta primers and 13 Jbeta primers. Sequenced by immunoSEQ multiplex PCR; TCRdb stores in-frame clones only, minus some. Of roughly 120,000 clones in the sample, approximately 72% were seen once. Details on this clone: Its antigen is still unknown.

This TCR was recovered from a man between 60 and 75 years old in good health and CMV-seropositive. What was sequenced was PBMCs.

CDR3 nucleotides: TGTGCCAGCAGCTTTAGAAGGATAGGACAGAACACCGGGGAGCTGTTTTTT. Translated, it gives CASSFRRIGQNTGELFF. The chain employs TRBV7-9 and TRBJ2-2; tentative D call: TRBD1 (5 bases). CDR1 is SEHNR and CDR2 is FQNEAQ in the germline V gene (reference sequence). V dropped 3 bases and J dropped 1 base, with 15 bases sitting between them. The CDR3 spans 17 residues.